The 22 T cell receptor beta chains in this list originate from one sample, sequenced in a study of sequential checkpoint blockade in melanoma. The treatment was: randomized to nivolumab then ipilimumab (arm A) or the reverse (arm B). The repertoire was sequenced with immunoSEQ multiplex PCR; TCRdb's copy has only in-frame clones and lacks some. The sample lists about 5,100 clones, around 21% seen once, with around 18% in the top ten. The specimen was tumor tissue (inferred from file names), collected from a patient given nivolumab and ipilimumab in sequence. These receptors were obtained from a human donor with melanoma.

This clone was seen more than once but under ten times. The CDR3 is CASSPGGSGTGELFF. The CDR3 coding sequence is TGTGCCAGCAGCCCAGGTGGATCGGGAACCGGGGAGCTGTTTTTT. J is TRBJ2-2 and V is TRBV7-4; D is possibly TRBD2 (5 bases). V shed 5 bases and J shed 5 bases, with 15 bases lying between them. The CDR3 has 15 amino acids. Germline V gives CDR1 SGHVT, CDR2 SQSDAQ.

Here the CDR3 DNA reads TGTGCCAGCTCACCGACCCCAGGCAATCAGCCCCAGCATTTT. Translation gives CASSPTPGNQPQHF. The rearrangement joins TRBV18 to TRBJ1-5; no firm D call. The V end lost 3 bases, the J end lost 2 bases, and 8 bases lay between the germline ends. This CDR3 is 14 amino acids long. Germline V CDR1 and CDR2: KGHSH, LQKENI.

This clone appeared many times. Germline and junction disagree at one end, which may indicate a read error. The rearrangement links TRBV13 to TRBJ1-4; D is unresolved. Germline V gene data show CDR1 as PRHDT and CDR2 as FYEKMQ (reference sequence). This CDR3 spans 15 amino acids. This CDR3 reads CASSVGFSSLEKLFF. The DNA for the CDR3 is TGTGCCAGCAGCGTAGGCTTCTCCAGCCTTGAAAAACTGTTTTTT. The variable domain in full, with the rest retrieved from reference TRBV13 and TRBJ1-4, is AAGVIQSPRHLIKEKRETATLKCYPIPRHDTVYWYQQGPGQDPQFLISFYEKMQSDKGSIPDRFSAQQFSDYHSELNMSSLELGDSALYFCASSVGFSSLEKLFFGSGTQLSVL.

The chain uses TRBV5-1 and TRBJ2-7, with a possible D match to TRBD1 (5 bases). This CDR3 is built from 14 residues. Germline V gives CDR1 SGHRS, CDR2 YFSETQ. Trimming stripped 0 bases from V and 1 base from J, with 8 bases between. The CDR3 sequence: CASSLVGPSYEQYF. DNA for the CDR3: TGCGCCAGCAGCTTGGTGGGGCCGTCCTACGAGCAGTACTTC.

The chain couples TRBV29-1 to TRBJ2-7; D possibly corresponds to TRBD1 (6 bases). The CDR3 contains 16 residues. Germline CDR1 SQVTM, CDR2 ANQGSEA. Trimming removed 5 bases from V and 0 bases from J, with 20 bases in between. DNA for the CDR3: TGCAGCGTTATGAGGCGGGCACAGGGAACCTCCTACGAGCAGTACTTC. Amino acid sequence: CSVMRRAQGTSYEQYF.

By share, this clone counts as large. V is TRBV11-3 and J is TRBJ1-5; D is unresolved. V dropped 5 bases and J dropped 1 base, with 12 bases sitting between them. Germline CDR1 reads SGHNT; CDR2 reads YENEEA. There are 15 residues in the CDR3. CDR3 protein: CASSQNLASNQPQHF. Written as DNA, the CDR3 is TGTGCCAGCAGCCAAAACCTTGCGAGCAATCAGCCCCAGCATTTT.

Sample share makes this clone medium-sized. The rearrangement links TRBV11-3 to TRBJ2-5; 9 bases map to TRBD2. The CDR3 contains 16 residues. Germline lookup yields CDR1 SGHNT and CDR2 YENEEA. The J segment lost 5 bases and the V segment lost 4 bases, leaving 11 bases of the junction unmatched. CDR3 sequence: CASSSSVLSGGETQYF. DNA for the CDR3: TGTGCCAGCAGCTCCTCAGTGTTGAGCGGGGGGGAGACCCAGTACTTC.

This clone was found many times. V gene TRBV11-3 combines with J gene TRBJ1-4; tentatively, D is TRBD1 (6 bases). V shed 1 base and J shed 7 bases, with 16 bases lying between them. Per the germline V gene, CDR1 is SGHNT and CDR2 is YENEEA. The CDR3 has 16 amino acids. The chain's CDR3 is CASSLGGAFEGEKLFF. Written as DNA, the CDR3 is TGTGCCAGCAGCTTAGGGGGGGCATTTGAGGGTGAAAAACTGTTTTTT.

Sample share makes this clone medium-sized. This rearrangement joins TRBV9 to TRBJ1-1; perhaps TRBD1 as D (6 bases). Trimming left V 0 bases short and J 11 bases short, with 14 bases between. This CDR3 has 13 residues. Per germline, CDR1 SGDLS and CDR2 YYNGEE. The CDR3 DNA sequence: TGTGCCAGCAGCGTAGAACAGGGCCTGCCGGCTTTCTTT. Its protein product is CASSVEQGLPAFF.

This sequence joins TRBV18 and TRBJ1-1; TRBD1 might be the D (6 bases). The CDR3 has 13 residues. Germline V gives CDR1 KGHSH, CDR2 LQKENI. Trimming removed 5 bases from V and 3 bases from J, with 10 bases in between. CDR3 sequence (DNA): TGTGCCAGCTCAGTTGCAGGGGACACTGAAGCTTTCTTT. Translating gives CASSVAGDTEAFF.

This clone was counted ten times or more. This chain connects TRBV11-3 to TRBJ1-1; TRBD1 aligns across 8 bases. The ends lost 3 bases at V and 3 bases at J; junction bases unmatched: 15. Germline CDR1 and CDR2: SGHNT and YENEEA. This CDR3 is 18 amino acids long. CDR3 in DNA: TGTGCCAGCAGCTTCCTCCAGGGACAGGACCTATGGGACACTGAAGCTTTCTTT. As protein: CASSFLQGQDLWDTEAFF.

This clone was detected once. An end of the junction differs from the germline gene, which may be a read error. J is TRBJ1-1 and V is TRBV5-1, with D maybe TRBD1 (5 bases). This CDR3 has 14 amino acids. Germline CDR1 SGHRS, CDR2 YFSETQ. The CDR3 DNA is TGCGCCAGCAGCTTGGAGGCAGGGAACCCTGAAGCTTTCTTT. Amino acid sequence: CASSLEAGNPEAFF. Drawing the rest from reference TRBV5-1 and TRBJ1-1, the complete variable domain is KAGVTQTPRYLIKTRGQQVTLSCSPISGHRSVSWYQQTPGQGLQFLFEYFSETQRNKGNFPGRFSGRQFSNSRSEMNVSTLELGDSALYLCASSLEAGNPEAFFGQGTRLTVV.

DNA for the CDR3: TGTGCCAGCAGCCGACACTTAGGCTCCTATAATTCACCCCTCCACTTT. Its protein product is CASSRHLGSYNSPLHF. The V and J genes are TRBV28 and TRBJ1-6; D remains ambiguous. Germline V gives CDR1 MDHEN, CDR2 SYDVKM. Trimming cost V 6 bases and J 0 bases, with 12 bases left between them. The CDR3 loop spans 16 amino acids.

This chain joins TRBV6-8 and TRBJ1-5, with 10 bases matching TRBD1. There are 14 residues in the CDR3. CDR1 MNHGY and CDR2 SAAAGT come from the germline V gene. Germline trimming cut 6 bases from V and 4 bases from J; bases unmatched to any gene: 3. The CDR3: CASRRDRGNQPQHF. CDR3 bases: TGTGCCAGCAGGCGGGACAGGGGAAATCAGCCCCAGCATTTT.

This clone is large by share. V usage is TRBV11-3 and J usage is TRBJ2-3, with 7 bases identical to TRBD1. The CDR3 length is 14 residues. V was pared by 3 bases and J by 1 base, with 1 base of the junction left unmatched. Germline V gene sequence: CDR1 SGHNT, CDR2 YENEEA. The CDR3 loop reads CASSFDRGTDTQYF. CDR3 nucleotides: TGTGCCAGCAGCTTCGACAGGGGCACAGATACGCAGTATTTT.

This clone was recorded at least ten times. The genes are TRBV4-1 and TRBJ1-5; 9 nucleotides line up with TRBD1. V lost 3 bases to trimming and J lost 2 bases; unmatched junction nucleotides: 5. CDR1 and CDR2 (germline): MGHRA, YSYEKL. CDR3 length: 16 amino acids. CDR3 in DNA: TGCGCCAGCAGCCAGGGACAGGGCGGGGGCAATCAGCCCCAGCATTTT. It yields the protein CASSQGQGGGNQPQHF.

This clone appeared once. The V gene is TRBV15, the J gene TRBJ1-2; 7 bases are shared with TRBD1. The V and J ends lost 0 bases and 5 bases, in that order; junction bases with no gene match: 12. This CDR3 is 17 amino acids long. Germline CDR1 is LNHNV and CDR2 is YYDKDF (reference sequence). The CDR3 bases are TGTGCCACCAGCAGAGAGAGAGTTGGGACAGTTGGATATGGCTACACCTTC. Translation gives CATSRERVGTVGYGYTF.

The chain uses TRBV4-1 and TRBJ1-6; D not certain. The ends were cut back, 1 base at V and 6 bases at J, with 7 bases in the middle. CDR1 is MGHRA, CDR2 YSYEKL, per germline. The CDR3 loop spans 14 amino acids. In DNA form, the CDR3 reads TGCGCCAGCAGCCAAGCGGCATCTAATTCACCCCTCCACTTT. This translates into CASSQAASNSPLHF.

This clone is categorized as large (0.1 to 1%). The chain recombines TRBV9 with TRBJ2-1; D remains ambiguous. This CDR3 is built from 13 residues. The germline V gene has CDR1 SGDLS and CDR2 YYNGEE. Trimming pared 3 bases from V and 7 bases from J, leaving 11 bases between. In DNA, the CDR3 is TGTGCCAGCAGCGCCTCCACGAGGAATGAGCAGTTCTTC. This sequence encodes CASSASTRNEQFF. The full variable domain, in which reference TRBV9 and TRBJ2-1 provide the parts outside the CDR3, is DSGVTQTPKHLITATGQRVTLRCSPRSGDLSVYWYQQSLDQGLQFLIQYYNGEERAKGNILERFSAQQFPDLHSELNLSSLELGDSALYFCASSASTRNEQFFGPGTRLTVL.

The chain combines TRBV23-1 with TRBJ1-4; D is ambiguous. TRBV23-1 falls under the ORF class, with uncertain function. The V end lost 4 bases, the J end lost 4 bases, and 19 bases lay between the germline ends. CDR3 length: 17 residues. CDR3 DNA sequence: TGCGCCAGCAGTCCCCCAGGTAGAGAGCTGGTTAATGAAAAACTGTTTTTT. It yields the protein CASSPPGRELVNEKLFF.

This rearrangement joins TRBV5-1 to TRBJ2-1, with D possibly being TRBD2 (6 bases). Trimming took off 4 bases at V and 8 bases at J, with 19 bases between the two ends. CDR1 and CDR2 (germline): SGHRS, YFSETQ. This CDR3 is 15 amino acids long. The CDR3 spells CASSRDWIPWDEQFF. DNA of the CDR3: TGCGCCAGCAGCCGGGACTGGATCCCATGGGATGAGCAGTTCTTC.

This clone was counted ten times or more. The CDR3 region is CASSVRPARDSPLHF. The CDR3 DNA reads as TGTGCCAGCAGCGTTAGACCCGCGCGGGATTCACCCCTCCACTTT. This rearrangement joins TRBV7-5 to TRBJ1-6. TRBV7-5 is recorded as a pseudogene. The CDR3 extends over 15 amino acids.